The clone carrying this T cell receptor (beta chain) has more than one count but fewer than ten. Profiling relied on immunoSEQ multiplex PCR, and the TCRdb table lists in-frame clones only, not all of them. The data contain tens of thousands of clones, approximately 67% of them singletons. The data stem from a study of cytotoxic CD8 clonotypes in ibrutinib-treated CLL. The source is a human donor with chronic lymphocytic leukemia. The sequenced sample was PBMCs, obtained at disease progression, from a patient treated with ibrutinib.

The CDR3 DNA reads as TGTGCCAGCAGCAGGGAGTCGGCTAACTATGGCTACACCTTC. Protein product: CASSRESANYGYTF. This chain links TRBV19 with TRBJ1-2, with D tentatively TRBD1 (5 bases). The CDR3 covers 14 residues. The germline V gene encodes CDR1 LNHDA and CDR2 SQIVND (reference sequence). V was cut by 9 bases and J by 0 bases, with 14 bases left in between.